This TCR beta chain is drawn from a study of T cell responses to AZD1222 COVID-19 vaccine listed by TCRdb under 2021. At the level of the whole study: TCR sequencing was performed for roughly 250 trial participants, of whom about 200 were given two doses of AZD1222 and some 26 were given two doses of MenACWY control vaccine. Trial participants were enrolled by age into 18-55, 56-69 and 70-plus year subgroups, with about 150, 28 and 57 TCR-sequenced participants respectively.

The CDR3 regions of human TCRbeta chains were analyzed by immunosequencing. The original methods were these. TCRs in the repertoires were matched against a reference library of SARS-CoV-2-specific TCRs that had been generated with the MIRA antigen-specificity platform. Breadth meant the fraction of unique TCRs that were SARS-CoV-2-associated, whereas depth meant the fraction of total T cells that were SARS-CoV-2-associated. Using the MIRA data, each spike-specific TCR was mapped to the spike region that the TCR reacts to and placed in a CD4 or CD8 class. Log10-transformed breadth and depth values were compared by one-way ANOVA with Sidak's multiple comparisons tests. TCRdb mirrors the immuneACCESS table, restricted to in-frame sequences. Some clones are absent from its copies; in checked studies, under half trace to an unresolved V gene, and the reason for the others is unknown. V and J calls and clone size are copied from that table; D and trimming were computed from the DNA. This sample is represented by some 180,000 clones; approximately 90% of them were singletons. Clones ranked in the top ten supply less than 1.3% of the sample.

V is cut back by 5 bases and J by 0 bases, with 13 bases in the junction unmatched. The germline V gene encodes CDR1 LGHNA and CDR2 YSLEER. Spanning cysteine to phenylalanine, the CDR3 consists of 18 amino acids. Just the 54-base CDR3 DNA is kept, in frame starting at base 1. On the study overall, not on this receptor specifically: The 56-69-year group was small, and its depth increase did not reach significance, likely because of low power. The vaccine-associated CD4 TCRs covered the entire spike protein, and the dominant responses fell in regions 160-218 and 743-854. A significant rise in spike-specific TCR breadth and depth was observed after two AZD1222 doses relative to day 0 and relative to MenACWY recipients. Most participants were white British and females outnumbered males, and the authors suggested that clonal diversity may have been underestimated. Conclusions about previously exposed vaccinees were limited because only 6 or 7 AZD1222 recipients were SARS-CoV-2 seropositive at baseline. Because no samples from the day 14 peak response were available, repertoires could be characterized only after the peak T cell response. Nearly half of unique spike-specific TCRs reportedly recognized epitopes outside regions mutated in the B.1.351 and B.1.1.7 variants.

The sample's time point, from its label and the paper: about 28 days (+/-7) after the second vaccine dose. AZD1222 recipients whose second dose came at about 4 weeks and those whose second dose came at about 12 weeks were combined into one group, since spike-specific TCR depth and breadth did not differ between the two schedules. The vaccinee samples were drawn from two UK trials, COV001 and COV002, one of which was a single-blind randomized controlled phase 2/3 trial testing AZD1222 (ChAdOx1 nCoV-19) in healthy adults. Trial participant PBMC samples were collected at day 0 and day 28 after the second dose for TCRbeta chain sequencing. As for this clone: What antigen it recognizes has not been identified. There are no base qualities to consult, and no much larger clone falls within one base.

The source is an adult who received the AZD1222 COVID-19 vaccine. The rearrangement joined TRBV4-3 to TRBJ1-3, and TRBD1 aligns with 7 junction nucleotides. The sample here was peripheral blood, taken 28 days after the second AZD1222 dose. This receptor carries the CDR3 CASSSEDRLAPSGNTIYF. The nucleotide sequence is TGCGCCAGCAGCTCGGAGGACAGGTTGGCCCCCTCTGGAAACACCATATATTTT.